A selection of T cell receptor beta chains follows, all from one sample in a study of T cells in Graves' hyperthyroidism and ophthalmopathy. In TCRdb, the multiplex PCR reads were re-called with MiXCR into one record per CDR3 protein. The sample carries a few hundred thousand distinct CDR3 sequences, roughly 20% recorded once. Sequencing input: blood. These receptors were obtained from a young man with Graves' ophthalmopathy. Both conserved end residues are trimmed from each CDR3.

v_call | cdr3_aa
TRBV18 | ASLGSSSYNEQF
TRBV5-8 | ASSWQRGAIDTQY
TRBV20-1 | SAATGADTQY
TRBV10-3 | AISGGGEQY
TRBV15 | ATSRDRGSTYGYT
TRBV7-2 | ASSLAVGQGGSYEQY
TRBV20-1 | SARTSRGWETQY
TRBV18 | ASSPPGSGNTEAF
TRBV20-1 | SAALLGDEQF
TRBV5-1 | ASRTGTGNTEAF
TRBV4-2 | ASSQETGTSGGYEQF
TRBV6-1 | ASSSGGTEQLNTEAF
TRBV3-1 | ASSQDRVRQPQH
TRBV2 | ASREGRKAEY
TRBV11-1 | ASSLLGGSYTGELF
TRBV6-2/TRBV6-3 | ASSFPRAGDYGYT
TRBV20-1 | SATLAGVGF
TRBV10-3 | AISVDGDSGNTIY
TRBV2 | ASKAIRQGNTGELF
TRBV5-1 | ASGDSGGGETQY
TRBV7-6 | ASSLGWGTGGSEQY
TRBV20-1 | SAQRGGTDTQY
TRBV29-1 | SVEGVTAYEQY